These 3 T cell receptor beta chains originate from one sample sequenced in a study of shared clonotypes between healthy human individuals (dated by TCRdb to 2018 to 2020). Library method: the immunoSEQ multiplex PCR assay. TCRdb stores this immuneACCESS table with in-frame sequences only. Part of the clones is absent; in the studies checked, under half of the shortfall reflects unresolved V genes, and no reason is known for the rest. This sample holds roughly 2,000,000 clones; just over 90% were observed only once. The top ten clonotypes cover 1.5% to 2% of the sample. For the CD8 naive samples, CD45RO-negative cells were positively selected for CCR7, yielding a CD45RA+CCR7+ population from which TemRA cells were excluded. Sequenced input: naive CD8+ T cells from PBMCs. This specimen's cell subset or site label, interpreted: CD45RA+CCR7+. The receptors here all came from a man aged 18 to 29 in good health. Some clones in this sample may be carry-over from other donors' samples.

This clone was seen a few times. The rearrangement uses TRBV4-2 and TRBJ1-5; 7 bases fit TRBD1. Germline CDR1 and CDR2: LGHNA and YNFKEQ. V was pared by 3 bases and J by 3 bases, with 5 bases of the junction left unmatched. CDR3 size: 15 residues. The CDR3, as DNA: TGTGCCAGCAGCCAGATCGACAGGGACAATCAGCCCCAGCATTTT. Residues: CASSQIDRDNQPQHF.

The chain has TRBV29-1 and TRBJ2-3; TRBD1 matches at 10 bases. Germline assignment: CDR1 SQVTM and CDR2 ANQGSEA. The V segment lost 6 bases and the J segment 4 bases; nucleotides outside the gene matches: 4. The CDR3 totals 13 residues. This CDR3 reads CSVDRGPADTQYF. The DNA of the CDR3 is TGCAGCGTAGACAGGGGGCCAGCAGATACGCAGTATTTT.

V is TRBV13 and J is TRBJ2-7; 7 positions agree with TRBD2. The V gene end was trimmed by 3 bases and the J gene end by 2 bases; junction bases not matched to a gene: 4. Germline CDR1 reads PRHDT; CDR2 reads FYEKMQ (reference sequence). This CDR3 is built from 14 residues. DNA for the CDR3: TGTGCCAGCAGCTTCAGCGGGGCCCCCTACGAGCAGTACTTC. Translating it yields CASSFSGAPYEQYF.